Shown below are 2 T cell receptor beta chains from a single sample sequenced in a study of T-cell reconstitution after alpha-beta-depleted transplantation in children. Unique molecular identifiers were used in preparing the TCRbeta library. TCRdb itself ran the PCR reads through MiXCR, one entry per CDR3 protein. The table lists 250,000 to 400,000 distinct CDR3 sequences, approximately 23% of them singletons. Specimen: PBMCs, mostly from graft donor cells, collected 180 days after TCRalphabeta/CD19-depleted stem cell transplant. These receptors came from a male patient younger than 18 who had a stem cell transplant for acute lymphoblastic leukemia, so the T cells may come from the graft donor.

This clonotype has only a few counts. The V gene is TRBV15, the J gene TRBJ2-1, with D maybe TRBD2 (6 bases). V lost 6 bases and J lost 8, with 20 bases in between. CDR3 length: 15 amino acids. The germline gives CDR1 LNHNV, CDR2 YYDKDF (reference sequence). CDR3 DNA: TGTGCCACCAGATCTAGGCGGGACCAAGGGGATGAGCAGTTCTTC. It yields the protein CATRSRRDQGDEQFF.

The chain has TRBV6-5 and TRBJ1-2; no reliable D call. Germline V gene sequence: CDR1 MNHEY, CDR2 SVGAGI. The CDR3 has 11 residues. Trimming took 4 bases from V and 8 from J, leaving 8 bases between them. The CDR3 nucleotides are TGTGCCAGCAGTTTCGGAGAGGGCTACACCTTC. It translates to CASSFGEGYTF.